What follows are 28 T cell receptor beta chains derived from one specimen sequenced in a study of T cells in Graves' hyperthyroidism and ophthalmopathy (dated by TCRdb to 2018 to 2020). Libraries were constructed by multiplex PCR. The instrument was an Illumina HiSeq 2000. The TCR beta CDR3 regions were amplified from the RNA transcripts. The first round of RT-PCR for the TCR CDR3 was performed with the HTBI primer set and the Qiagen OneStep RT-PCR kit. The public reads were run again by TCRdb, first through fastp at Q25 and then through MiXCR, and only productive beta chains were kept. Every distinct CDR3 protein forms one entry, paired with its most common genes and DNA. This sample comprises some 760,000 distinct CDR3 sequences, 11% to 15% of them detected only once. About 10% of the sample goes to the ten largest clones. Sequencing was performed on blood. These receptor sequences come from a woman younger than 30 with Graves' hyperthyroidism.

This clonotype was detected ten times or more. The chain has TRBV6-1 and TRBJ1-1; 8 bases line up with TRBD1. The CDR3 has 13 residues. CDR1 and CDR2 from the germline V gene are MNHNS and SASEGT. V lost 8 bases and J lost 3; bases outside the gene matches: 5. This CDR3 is CASGRQGHTEAFF. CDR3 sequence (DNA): TGTGCCAGCGGGAGACAGGGGCACACTGAAGCTTTCTTT.

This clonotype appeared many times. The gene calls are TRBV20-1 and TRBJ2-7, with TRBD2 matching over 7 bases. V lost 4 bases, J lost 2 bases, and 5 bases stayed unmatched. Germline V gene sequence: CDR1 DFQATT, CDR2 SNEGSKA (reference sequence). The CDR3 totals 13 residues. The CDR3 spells CSATGLLTYEQYF. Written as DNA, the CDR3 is TGCAGTGCTACGGGACTACTGACCTACGAGCAGTACTTC.

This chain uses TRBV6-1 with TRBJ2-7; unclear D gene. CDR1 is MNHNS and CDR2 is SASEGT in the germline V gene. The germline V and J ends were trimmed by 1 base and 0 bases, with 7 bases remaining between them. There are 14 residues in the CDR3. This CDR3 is CASSEGAFSYEQYF. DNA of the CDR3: TGTGCCAGCAGTGAAGGGGCCTTCTCCTACGAGCAGTACTTC.

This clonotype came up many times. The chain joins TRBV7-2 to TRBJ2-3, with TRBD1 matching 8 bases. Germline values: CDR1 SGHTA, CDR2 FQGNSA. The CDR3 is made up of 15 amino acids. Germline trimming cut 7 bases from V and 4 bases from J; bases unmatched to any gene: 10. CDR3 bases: TGTGCCAGCAAAAGCAGGGGGCATTCTCCAGATACGCAGTATTTT. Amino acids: CASKSRGHSPDTQYF.

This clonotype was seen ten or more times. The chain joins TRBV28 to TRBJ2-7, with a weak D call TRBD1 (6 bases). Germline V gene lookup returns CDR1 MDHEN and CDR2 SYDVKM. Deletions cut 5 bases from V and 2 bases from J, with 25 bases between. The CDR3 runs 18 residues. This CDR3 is CASSPNPFDRRDPYEQYF. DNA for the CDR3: TGTGCCAGCAGTCCGAACCCCTTCGACAGGCGCGATCCCTACGAGCAGTACTTC. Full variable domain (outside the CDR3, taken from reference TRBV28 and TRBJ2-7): DVKVTQSSRYLVKRTGEKVFLECVQDMDHENMFWYRQDPGLGLRLIYFSYDVKMKEKGDIPEGYSVSREKKERFSLILESASTNQTSMYLCASSPNPFDRRDPYEQYFGPGTRLTVT.

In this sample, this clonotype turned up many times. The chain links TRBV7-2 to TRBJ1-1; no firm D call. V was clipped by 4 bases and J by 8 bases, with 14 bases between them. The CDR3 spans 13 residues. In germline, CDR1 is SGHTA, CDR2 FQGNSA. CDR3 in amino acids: CASSSDKHQEAFF. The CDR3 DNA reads TGTGCCAGCAGCTCAGACAAGCACCAAGAAGCTTTCTTT. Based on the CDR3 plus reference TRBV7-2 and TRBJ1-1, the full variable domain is GAGVSQSPSNKVTEKGKDVELRCDPISGHTALYWYRQSLGQGLEFLIYFQGNSAPDKSGLPSDRFSAERTGGSVSTLTIQRTQQEDSAVYLCASSSDKHQEAFFGQGTRLTVV.

In nucleotides, the CDR3 is TGTGCCAGCACCCCGGGGATGGGGAACACTGAAGCTTTCTTT. This encodes CASTPGMGNTEAFF. The rearrangement joins TRBV27 to TRBJ1-1; D not certain. This CDR3 comprises 14 residues. Trimming shortened V by 7 bases and J by 1 base, and 13 bases separated the two germline ends. CDR1 and CDR2 from the germline V gene are MNHEY and SMNVEV (reference sequence).

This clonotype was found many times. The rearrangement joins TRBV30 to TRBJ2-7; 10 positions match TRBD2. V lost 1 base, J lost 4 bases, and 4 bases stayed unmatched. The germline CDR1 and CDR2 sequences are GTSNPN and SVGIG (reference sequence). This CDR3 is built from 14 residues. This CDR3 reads CAWSAGTSAYEQYF. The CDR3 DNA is TGTGCCTGGAGTGCCGGGACTAGCGCTTACGAGCAGTACTTC.

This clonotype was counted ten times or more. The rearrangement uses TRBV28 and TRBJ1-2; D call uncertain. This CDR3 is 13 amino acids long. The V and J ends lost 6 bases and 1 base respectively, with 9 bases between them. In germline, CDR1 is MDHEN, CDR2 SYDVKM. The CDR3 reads CASRRAGNYGYTF. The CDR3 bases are TGTGCCAGCAGACGAGCGGGTAACTATGGCTACACCTTC.

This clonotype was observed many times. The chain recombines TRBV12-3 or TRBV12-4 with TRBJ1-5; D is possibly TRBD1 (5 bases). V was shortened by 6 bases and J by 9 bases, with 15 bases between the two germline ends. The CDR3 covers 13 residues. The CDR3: CASSNLQGWPQHF. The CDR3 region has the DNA TGTGCCAGCAGCAATCTTCAGGGTTGGCCCCAGCATTTT.

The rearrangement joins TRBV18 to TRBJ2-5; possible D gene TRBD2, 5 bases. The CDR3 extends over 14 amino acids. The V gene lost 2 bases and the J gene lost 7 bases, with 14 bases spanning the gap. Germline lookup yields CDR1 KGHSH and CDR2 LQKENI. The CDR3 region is CASSPSGAAGTQYF. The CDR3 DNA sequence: TGTGCCAGCTCACCAAGCGGAGCCGCAGGGACCCAGTACTTC.

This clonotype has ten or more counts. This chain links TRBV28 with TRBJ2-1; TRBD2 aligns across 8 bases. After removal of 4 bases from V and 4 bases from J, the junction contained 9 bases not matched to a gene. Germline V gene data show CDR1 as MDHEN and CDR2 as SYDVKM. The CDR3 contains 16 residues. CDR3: CASSSSGTRRYNEQFF. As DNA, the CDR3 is TGTGCCAGCAGTTCCTCCGGGACTAGGAGATACAATGAGCAGTTCTTC.

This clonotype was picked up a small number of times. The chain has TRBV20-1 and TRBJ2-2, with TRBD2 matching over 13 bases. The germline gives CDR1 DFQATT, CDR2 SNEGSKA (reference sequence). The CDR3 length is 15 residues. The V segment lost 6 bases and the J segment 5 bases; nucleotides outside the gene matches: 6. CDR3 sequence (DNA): TGCAGTGCCCCGACTAGCGGGAGGTGTACCGGGGAGCTGTTTTTT. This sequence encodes CSAPTSGRCTGELFF.

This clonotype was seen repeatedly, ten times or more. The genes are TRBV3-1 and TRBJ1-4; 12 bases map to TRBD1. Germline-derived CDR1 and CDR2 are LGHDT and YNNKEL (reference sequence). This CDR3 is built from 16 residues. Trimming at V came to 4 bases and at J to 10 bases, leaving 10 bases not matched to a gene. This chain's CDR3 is CASSPGQGARGGKLFF. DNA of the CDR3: TGTGCCAGCAGCCCGGGACAGGGGGCCCGGGGGGGAAAACTGTTTTTT. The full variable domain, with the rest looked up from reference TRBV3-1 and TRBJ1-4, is DTAVSQTPKYLVTQMGNDKSIKCEQNLGHDTMYWYKQDSKKFLKIMFSYNNKELIINETVPNRFSPKSPDKAHLNLHINSLELGDSAVYFCASSPGQGARGGKLFFGSGTQLSVL.

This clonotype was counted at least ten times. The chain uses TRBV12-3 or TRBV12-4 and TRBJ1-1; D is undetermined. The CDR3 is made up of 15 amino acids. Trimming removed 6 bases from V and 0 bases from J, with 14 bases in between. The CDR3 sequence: CASRPGGKLNTEAFF. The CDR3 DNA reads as TGTGCCAGCAGGCCGGGAGGAAAACTGAACACTGAAGCTTTCTTT.

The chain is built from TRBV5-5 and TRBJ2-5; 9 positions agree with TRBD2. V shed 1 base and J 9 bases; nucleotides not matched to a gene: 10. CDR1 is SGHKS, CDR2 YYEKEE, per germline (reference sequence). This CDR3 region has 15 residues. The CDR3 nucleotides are TGTGCCAGCAGCTTGCGCGGGAGGGCCTCAGGGTCCCAGTACTTC. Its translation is CASSLRGRASGSQYF.

The DNA for the CDR3 is TGTGCCAGCAGTTTCACCGGGCTTAATAATTCACCCCTCCACTTT. Amino acids: CASSFTGLNNSPLHF. The chain recombines TRBV28 with TRBJ1-6; D unclear. Germline CDR1 MDHEN, CDR2 SYDVKM. This CDR3 is built from 15 residues. V lost 3 bases to trimming and J lost 5 bases, with 11 bases between them.

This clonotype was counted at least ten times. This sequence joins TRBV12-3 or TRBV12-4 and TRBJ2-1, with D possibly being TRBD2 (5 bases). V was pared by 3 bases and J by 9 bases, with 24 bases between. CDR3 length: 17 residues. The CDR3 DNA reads TGTGCCAGCAGTTTCGCTTCCGGGATCCCCGTATTTAGTGAGCAGTTCTTC. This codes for CASSFASGIPVFSEQFF.

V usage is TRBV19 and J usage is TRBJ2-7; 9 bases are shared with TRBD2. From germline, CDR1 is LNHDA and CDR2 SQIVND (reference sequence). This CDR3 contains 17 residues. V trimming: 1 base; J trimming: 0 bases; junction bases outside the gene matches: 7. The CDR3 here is CASSIVLTSGTSYEQYF. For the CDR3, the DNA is TGTGCCAGTAGTATAGTCCTGACTAGCGGAACCTCCTACGAGCAGTACTTC.

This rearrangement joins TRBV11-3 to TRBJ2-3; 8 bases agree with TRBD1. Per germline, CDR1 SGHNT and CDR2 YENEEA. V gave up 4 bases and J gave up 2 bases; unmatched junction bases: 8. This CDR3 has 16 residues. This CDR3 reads CASSSGQGGHTDTQYF. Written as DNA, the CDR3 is TGTGCCAGCAGCTCTGGACAGGGAGGCCACACAGATACGCAGTATTTT.

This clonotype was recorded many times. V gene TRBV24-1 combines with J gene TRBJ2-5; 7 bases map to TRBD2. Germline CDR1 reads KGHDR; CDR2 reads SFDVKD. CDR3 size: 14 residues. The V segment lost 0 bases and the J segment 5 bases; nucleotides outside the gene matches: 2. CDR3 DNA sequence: TGTGCCACCAGTGATTTGAGGGAGGGGGAGACCCAGTACTTC. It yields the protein CATSDLREGETQYF.

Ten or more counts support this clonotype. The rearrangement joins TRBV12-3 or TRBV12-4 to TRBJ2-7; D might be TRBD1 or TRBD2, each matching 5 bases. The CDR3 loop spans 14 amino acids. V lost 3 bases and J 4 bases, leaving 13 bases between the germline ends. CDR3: CASSFRRGAYEQYF. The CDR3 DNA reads TGTGCCAGCAGTTTTAGACGAGGGGCTTACGAGCAGTACTTC.

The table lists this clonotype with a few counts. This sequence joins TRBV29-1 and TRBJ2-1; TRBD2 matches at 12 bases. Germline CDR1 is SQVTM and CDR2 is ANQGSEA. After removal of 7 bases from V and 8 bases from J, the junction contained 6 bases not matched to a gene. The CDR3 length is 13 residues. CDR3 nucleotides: TGCAGCGCTGGACTAGCGGGACTGTATGAGCAGTTCTTC. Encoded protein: CSAGLAGLYEQFF.

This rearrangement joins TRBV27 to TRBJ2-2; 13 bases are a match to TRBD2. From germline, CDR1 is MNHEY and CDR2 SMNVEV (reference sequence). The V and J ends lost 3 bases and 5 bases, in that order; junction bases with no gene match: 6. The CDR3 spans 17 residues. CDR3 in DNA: TGTGCCAGCAGTTTCCTCGGGACTAGCGGGACGACCGGGGAGCTGTTTTTT. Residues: CASSFLGTSGTTGELFF.

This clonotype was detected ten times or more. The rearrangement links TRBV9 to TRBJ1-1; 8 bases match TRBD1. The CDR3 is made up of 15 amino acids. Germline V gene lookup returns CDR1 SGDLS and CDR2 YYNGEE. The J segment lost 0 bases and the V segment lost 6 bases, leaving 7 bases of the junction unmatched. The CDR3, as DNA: TGTGCCAGCACGACAGGGGTGTCCATGAACACTGAAGCTTTCTTT. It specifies CASTTGVSMNTEAFF.

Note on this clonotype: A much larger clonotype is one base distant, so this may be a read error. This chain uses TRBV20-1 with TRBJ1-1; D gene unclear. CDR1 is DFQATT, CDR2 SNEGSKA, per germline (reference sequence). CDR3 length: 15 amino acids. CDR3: CNAREAAGKNTEAFF. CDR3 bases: TGCAATGCTAGAGAGGCGGCAGGCAAGAACACTGAAGCTTTCTTT.

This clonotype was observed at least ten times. DNA of the CDR3: TGTGCCAGCAGCCGGCGAGAGGGCCTGCAGTATTTT. It specifies CASSRREGLQYF. The rearrangement links TRBV7-2 to TRBJ2-3, with a possible D match to TRBD2 (5 bases). V lost 5 bases to trimming and J lost 11 bases, with 14 bases between them. CDR3 size: 12 residues. CDR1 and CDR2 from the germline V gene are SGHTA and FQGNSA. The variable domain in full, with the rest retrieved from reference TRBV7-2 and TRBJ2-3, is GAGVSQSPSNKVTEKGKDVELRCDPISGHTALYWYRQSLGQGLEFLIYFQGNSAPDKSGLPSDRFSAERTGGSVSTLTIQRTQQEDSAVYLCASSRREGLQYFGPGTRLTVL.

CDR3 nucleotides: TGTGCCATCAGTGCCCAGGTTAGCAATCAGCCCCAGCATTTT. Residues: CAISAQVSNQPQHF. The chain couples TRBV10-3 to TRBJ1-5; D not resolved. V dropped 4 bases and J dropped 0 bases, with 7 bases sitting between them. CDR1 is ENHRY, CDR2 SYGVKD, per germline. The CDR3 length is 14 residues.